These T cell receptor beta chains were read from a single sample in a study of T cells in Graves' hyperthyroidism and ophthalmopathy. TCRdb reanalysed the multiplex PCR reads using MiXCR and keeps one entry per CDR3 protein. The table has around 540,000 distinct CDR3 sequences, around 16% seen once. The sample taken for sequencing was blood. Source of these receptors: a woman younger than 45 with Graves' ophthalmopathy. The CDR3 runs from the conserved cysteine through the conserved F or W. D genes are given only for firm matches. The size entry is marked missing in some rows and otherwise reads once, few, many or a size class.

j_gene: TRBJ1-5; v_gene: TRBV30; abundance: many; d_gene: -; CDR3aa: CACRQGNQPQHF; CDR3nt: TGTGCCTGCCGACAGGGCAATCAGCCCCAGCATTTT
j_gene: TRBJ2-3; v_gene: TRBV12-3/TRBV12-4; abundance: many; d_gene: -; CDR3aa: CASSFGSGSDTQYF; CDR3nt: TGTGCCAGCAGTTTCGGGAGTGGGTCAGATACGCAGTATTTT
j_gene: TRBJ2-7; v_gene: TRBV20-1; abundance: -; d_gene: TRBD2; CDR3aa: CSARTSGVMEQYF; CDR3nt: TGCAGTGCTAGGACTAGCGGAGTGATGGAGCAGTACTTC
j_gene: TRBJ1-2; v_gene: TRBV7-2; abundance: many; d_gene: TRBD1; CDR3aa: CASSSQQGADGYTF; CDR3nt: TGTGCCAGCAGCTCACAACAGGGGGCCGACGGCTACACCTTC
j_gene: TRBJ2-5; v_gene: TRBV3-1; abundance: few; d_gene: -; CDR3aa: CASSQVREAQYF; CDR3nt: TGTGCCAGCAGCCAAGTCCGTGAGGCCCAGTACTTC
j_gene: TRBJ2-5; v_gene: TRBV4-3; abundance: few; d_gene: -; CDR3aa: CASSHARGGTQYF; CDR3nt: TGCGCCAGCAGCCATGCCAGGGGAGGGACCCAGTACTTC
j_gene: TRBJ1-2; v_gene: TRBV2; abundance: few; d_gene: TRBD1; CDR3aa: CASSTRGQDGYTF; CDR3nt: TGTGCCAGCAGTACAAGGGGACAGGATGGCTACACCTTC
j_gene: TRBJ2-1; v_gene: TRBV4-3; abundance: many; d_gene: TRBD2; CDR3aa: CASSQDQASGSWHEQFF; CDR3nt: TGCGCCAGCAGCCAAGATCAGGCTAGCGGGAGTTGGCATGAGCAGTTCTTC
j_gene: TRBJ1-1; v_gene: TRBV29-1; abundance: many; d_gene: -; CDR3aa: CSVRSTGNTEAFF; CDR3nt: TGCAGCGTCCGGTCGACAGGGAACACTGAAGCTTTCTTT
j_gene: TRBJ2-4; v_gene: TRBV5-1; abundance: few; d_gene: -; CDR3aa: CASSLEAGSGGNIQYF; CDR3nt: TGCGCCAGCAGCTTGGAGGCAGGGAGTGGGGGGAACATTCAGTACTTC
j_gene: TRBJ2-7; v_gene: TRBV28; abundance: many; d_gene: -; CDR3aa: CASGLRWTGIEYEQYF; CDR3nt: TGTGCCAGCGGCCTACGATGGACCGGGATTGAGTACGAGCAGTACTTC
j_gene: TRBJ2-1; v_gene: TRBV30; abundance: many; d_gene: -; CDR3aa: CAWSVDFGDTEQFF; CDR3nt: TGTGCCTGGAGTGTAGATTTCGGGGACACGGAGCAGTTCTTC
j_gene: TRBJ1-5; v_gene: TRBV7-9; abundance: -; d_gene: -; CDR3aa: CASSTTRGEPQHF; CDR3nt: TGTGCCAGCAGCACAACCAGGGGAGAGCCCCAGCATTTT
j_gene: TRBJ1-4; v_gene: TRBV14; abundance: few; d_gene: -; CDR3aa: CASSQLHPGAGEKLFF; CDR3nt: TGTGCCAGCAGCCAATTGCATCCGGGGGCAGGTGAAAAACTGTTTTTT
j_gene: TRBJ2-2; v_gene: TRBV5-1; abundance: -; d_gene: TRBD2; CDR3aa: CASSLGTSGTLGELFF; CDR3nt: TGCGCCAGCAGCTTAGGGACTAGCGGGACCCTCGGGGAGCTGTTTTTT
j_gene: TRBJ1-1; v_gene: TRBV4-2; abundance: few; d_gene: -; CDR3aa: CASSQVAGRGAEAFF; CDR3nt: TGTGCCAGCAGCCAAGTGGCAGGGAGAGGGGCTGAAGCTTTCTTT
j_gene: TRBJ1-1; v_gene: TRBV29-1; abundance: many; d_gene: -; CDR3aa: CSVAGQGGTEAFF; CDR3nt: TGCAGCGTTGCGGGTCAGGGAGGTACTGAAGCTTTCTTT
j_gene: TRBJ2-1; v_gene: TRBV4-3; abundance: many; d_gene: -; CDR3aa: CASGEQRYNEQFF; CDR3nt: TGCGCCAGCGGGGAGCAGAGATACAATGAGCAGTTCTTC
j_gene: TRBJ1-2; v_gene: TRBV4-2; abundance: few; d_gene: -; CDR3aa: CASSQVSVGYTF; CDR3nt: TGTGCCAGCAGCCAAGTTTCGGTTGGCTACACCTTC
j_gene: TRBJ2-3; v_gene: TRBV18; abundance: -; d_gene: TRBD2; CDR3aa: CASSHTPGLAGNTDTQYF; CDR3nt: TGTGCCAGCTCCCATACTCCGGGACTAGCGGGAAACACAGATACGCAGTATTTT
j_gene: TRBJ2-2; v_gene: TRBV3-1; abundance: -; d_gene: -; CDR3aa: CASSQEVERVFTGELFF; CDR3nt: TGTGCCAGCAGCCAAGAGGTTGAGCGGGTCTTTACCGGGGAGCTGTTTTTT
j_gene: TRBJ1-5; v_gene: TRBV28; abundance: many; d_gene: TRBD1; CDR3aa: CASRPGQGNQPQHF; CDR3nt: TGTGCCAGCCGTCCGGGACAGGGGAATCAGCCCCAGCATTTT
j_gene: TRBJ2-1; v_gene: TRBV9; abundance: few; d_gene: TRBD2; CDR3aa: CASSAERESYNEQFF; CDR3nt: TGTGCCAGCAGCGCAGAGCGGGAGTCCTACAATGAGCAGTTCTTC
j_gene: TRBJ2-3; v_gene: TRBV28; abundance: -; d_gene: TRBD2; CDR3aa: CASSLPSGYTDTQYF; CDR3nt: TGTGCCAGCAGTCTCCCTAGCGGATACACAGATACGCAGTATTTT
j_gene: TRBJ2-1; v_gene: TRBV5-1; abundance: -; d_gene: -; CDR3aa: CASSFVRNEQFF; CDR3nt: TGCGCCAGCAGCTTCGTCAGGAATGAGCAGTTCTTC
j_gene: TRBJ2-7; v_gene: TRBV6-1; abundance: few; d_gene: TRBD1; CDR3aa: CASSSRDRGFVQYF; CDR3nt: TGTGCCAGCAGTTCCCGGGACAGGGGTTTTGTGCAGTACTTC
j_gene: TRBJ1-1; v_gene: TRBV20-1; abundance: -; d_gene: TRBD1; CDR3aa: CSASTGGGNTKAFF; CDR3nt: TGCAGTGCTAGCACAGGGGGGGGGAACACTAAAGCTTTCTTT
j_gene: TRBJ2-3; v_gene: TRBV7-2; abundance: -; d_gene: -; CDR3aa: CASSFVGGPNTDTQYF; CDR3nt: TGTGCCAGCAGCTTCGTAGGGGGACCAAACACAGATACGCAGTATTTT
j_gene: TRBJ2-1; v_gene: TRBV4-3; abundance: many; d_gene: -; CDR3aa: CASSDREFTYNEQFF; CDR3nt: TGCGCCAGCAGCGACCGGGAGTTTACCTACAATGAGCAGTTCTTC
j_gene: TRBJ2-7; v_gene: TRBV3-1; abundance: many; d_gene: -; CDR3aa: CASSQGQSSYEQYF; CDR3nt: TGTGCCAGCAGCCAAGGACAGTCCTCCTACGAGCAGTACTTC
j_gene: TRBJ2-1; v_gene: TRBV9; abundance: few; d_gene: TRBD2; CDR3aa: CASSPRRGLPSGSLNEQFF; CDR3nt: TGTGCCAGCAGCCCACGAAGAGGGCTACCTAGCGGGAGCCTCAATGAGCAGTTCTTC
j_gene: TRBJ2-5; v_gene: TRBV29-1; abundance: many; d_gene: TRBD2; CDR3aa: CSVERWMAGEVPQETQYF; CDR3nt: TGCAGCGTTGAACGGTGGATGGCGGGAGAGGTGCCCCAAGAGACCCAGTACTTC
j_gene: TRBJ2-7; v_gene: TRBV27; abundance: many; d_gene: TRBD1; CDR3aa: CASSLSRTGVEQYF; CDR3nt: TGTGCCAGCAGTTTGAGCAGGACAGGGGTCGAGCAGTACTTC
j_gene: TRBJ2-7; v_gene: TRBV29-1; abundance: -; d_gene: -; CDR3aa: CSVWDLPSEQYF; CDR3nt: TGCAGCGTGTGGGACTTGCCCAGCGAGCAGTACTTC
j_gene: TRBJ1-2; v_gene: TRBV28; abundance: many; d_gene: -; CDR3aa: CASSLSGGLEDGYTF; CDR3nt: TGTGCCAGCAGTTTATCGGGGGGTTTGGAGGATGGCTACACCTTC
j_gene: TRBJ2-1; v_gene: TRBV11-2; abundance: many; d_gene: -; CDR3aa: CASSLDGGNSYNEQFF; CDR3nt: TGTGCCAGCAGCTTAGATGGGGGGAACTCCTACAATGAGCAGTTCTTC